This T cell receptor beta chain emerged from a study of blood T cells in healthy people across ages. As for the study in general: Capture by template switching was about one barcoded beta molecule per two T cells.

The CDR3 is 15 amino acids. The junction had 5 bases not matched to a gene; V was cut back by 2 bases and J by 7 bases. Germline CDR1 SGHRS, CDR2 YFSETQ. Ten or more counts support this clonotype. Sample-barcoded 5' priming and a J-beta primer mix drove a second PCR of about 7 to 12 cycles. Using its own MiXCR run on the 5' RACE reads, TCRdb lists one record per CDR3 protein. The table shows roughly 1.5 million distinct CDR3 sequences, with about 42% occurring only once. The chain uses TRBV5-1 and TRBJ2-1, with TRBD2 matching 11 bases. The sequencing sample was made of blood. The TCR originated in a woman aged 18-29 years in good health. The CDR3 sequence: CASSLLAGALNEQFF. CDR3 nucleotides: TGCGCCAGCAGCTTACTAGCGGGGGCCCTTAATGAGCAGTTCTTC.